Each of the 18 T cell receptor beta chains below was sequenced from the same sample in a study of cytomegalovirus exposure and HLA in healthy donors. PCR employed 60 Vbeta and 13 Jbeta primers. Produced via immunoSEQ multiplex PCR; TCRdb's table is partial and in-frame only. The table includes tens of thousands of clones, around 73% detected once. Material for sequencing was PBMCs. These receptors originate from a man aged 50 to 60 in good health and CMV-seronegative.

The CDR3 protein is CASSGSGVTGELFF. In DNA, the CDR3 is TGTGCCAGCAGCGGTAGCGGGGTAACCGGGGAGCTGTTTTTT. The chain joins TRBV9 to TRBJ2-2; 8 bases match TRBD2. CDR1 and CDR2 (germline): SGDLS, YYNGEE. The CDR3 runs to 14 residues. Unmatched junction bases numbered 3, after V lost 3 bases and J lost 5 bases.

The chain combines TRBV4-2 with TRBJ2-1; TRBD1 matches at 11 bases. Per germline, CDR1 LGHNA and CDR2 YNFKEQ. V shed 4 bases, J shed 8 bases, and the junction held 13 bases outside the gene matches. This CDR3 region has 17 residues. The CDR3 region has the DNA TGTGCCAGCAGCCGCCAAAAGGGGACAGGGGGAGTCTATGAGCAGTTCTTC. It translates to CASSRQKGTGGVYEQFF.

The rearrangement uses TRBV2 and TRBJ1-2; TRBD1 might be the D (5 bases). Germline V CDR1 and CDR2: SNHLY, FYNNEI. The CDR3 contains 18 residues. Trimming left V 0 bases short and J 0 bases short, with 17 bases between. The CDR3: CASSEARAGPPPNYGYTF. CDR3 DNA: TGTGCCAGCAGTGAAGCACGGGCAGGGCCACCCCCTAACTATGGCTACACCTTC.

This chain joins TRBV19 and TRBJ1-6; TRBD1 aligns across 9 bases. Germline CDR1 LNHDA, CDR2 SQIVND (reference sequence). V was clipped by 4 bases and J by 7 bases; unmatched bases: 5. This CDR3 comprises 15 residues. The CDR3 region has the DNA TGTGCCAGTAGTAATCTGGGACAGGGAAATTCACCCCTCCACTTT. Its protein is CASSNLGQGNSPLHF.

The chain employs TRBV9 and TRBJ2-3; 9 bases match TRBD2. The V gene end was trimmed by 2 bases and the J gene end by 6 bases; junction bases not matched to a gene: 4. Per germline, CDR1 SGDLS and CDR2 YYNGEE. This CDR3 has 14 amino acids. CDR3 nucleotides: TGTGCCAGCAGCGTCGCGGGGGGGCGGGATACGCAGTATTTT. Amino acids: CASSVAGGRDTQYF.

The chain has TRBV27 and TRBJ2-3; D remains ambiguous. The germline V gene encodes CDR1 MNHEY and CDR2 SMNVEV (reference sequence). The V end was cut by 2 bases, the J end by 10 bases, with 7 bases between. The CDR3 sequence is 11 residues long. CDR3 region: CASSLGGPQYF. The CDR3, as DNA: TGTGCCAGCAGTTTAGGTGGGCCGCAGTATTTT.

The rearrangement uses TRBV10-3 and TRBJ2-2; 7 positions agree with TRBD1. J was trimmed by 3 bases and V by 10 bases; bases with no gene match: 8. The CDR3 is 14 amino acids. CDR1 ENHRY and CDR2 SYGVKD come from the germline V gene. CDR3 in DNA: TGTGCCACCCGAAGGGGGCCCGACACCGGGGAGCTGTTTTTT. The encoded protein is CATRRGPDTGELFF.

The V gene is TRBV9, the J gene TRBJ1-4; 10 positions match TRBD1. Germline V lookup: CDR1 SGDLS, CDR2 YYNGEE. The CDR3 spans 16 residues. V trimming: 3 bases; J trimming: 4 bases; junction bases outside the gene matches: 6. The chain's CDR3 is CASSDPGQGLNEKLFF. CDR3 bases: TGTGCCAGCAGCGATCCGGGACAGGGGCTTAATGAAAAACTGTTTTTT.

The V gene is TRBV10-3, the J gene TRBJ1-1, with D possibly TRBD1 on 5 matching bases. CDR1 ENHRY and CDR2 SYGVKD come from the germline V gene. This CDR3 contains 15 residues. With 3 bases removed from V and 1 base from J, the gap between germline ends came to 12 bases. As DNA, the CDR3 is TGTGCCATCAGTGACCCCGACAGCCCGAACACTGAAGCTTTCTTT. Its protein is CAISDPDSPNTEAFF.

The rearrangement uses TRBV6-5 and TRBJ1-1; D uncertain. CDR1 MNHEY and CDR2 SVGAGI come from the germline V gene. The CDR3 spans 13 residues. Trimming stripped 7 bases from V and 7 bases from J, with 16 bases between. CDR3 amino acids: CASTNDTDYEAFF. In DNA, the CDR3 is TGTGCCAGCACCAACGACACGGACTATGAAGCTTTCTTT.

The V call is TRBV5-1, the J call TRBJ2-5; 10 nucleotides agree with TRBD2. This CDR3 contains 16 residues. The V segment lost 4 bases and the J segment 0 bases; nucleotides outside the gene matches: 6. Germline CDR1 reads SGHRS; CDR2 reads YFSETQ. Here the CDR3 DNA reads TGCGCCAGCAGCCCTTCTGGACTAGCGGACCAAGAGACCCAGTACTTC. It is translated as CASSPSGLADQETQYF.

The chain has TRBV7-9 and TRBJ1-2; D possibly corresponds to TRBD1 (5 bases). V dropped 3 bases and J dropped 4 bases, with 15 bases sitting between them. Germline V gene data show CDR1 as SEHNR and CDR2 as FQNEAQ (reference sequence). The CDR3 contains 15 residues. CDR3 region: CASSLAGRTSYGYTF. The CDR3 nucleotides read TGTGCCAGCAGCTTGGCGGGACGCACCTCCTATGGCTACACCTTC.

The rearrangement links TRBV2 to TRBJ1-2; the match to TRBD1 covers 9 bases. The trim removed 5 bases at V and 7 bases at J, leaving 8 bases unmatched. CDR1 is SNHLY, CDR2 FYNNEI, per germline. The CDR3 loop spans 14 amino acids. The CDR3 nucleotides read TGTGCCAGCAGTCCCCGGACAGGGGCTCTTGGCTACACCTTC. Translation gives CASSPRTGALGYTF.

As to this clone: The same CDR3 is also encoded by other DNA sequences in this sample. The V gene is TRBV19, the J gene TRBJ1-2; D is ambiguous. Trimming stripped 7 bases from V and 3 bases from J, with 12 bases between. The CDR3 contains 13 residues. CDR1 is LNHDA and CDR2 is SQIVND in the germline V gene (reference sequence). The CDR3 DNA reads TGTGCCAGTATGAGAGGGCAGTACTATGGCTACACCTTC. It specifies CASMRGQYYGYTF.

The chain recombines TRBV10-2 with TRBJ2-3, with D perhaps matching TRBD1 (6 bases). V was trimmed by 6 bases and J by 1 base, leaving 11 bases between them. The CDR3 spans 14 residues. The germline CDR1 and CDR2 sequences are WSHSY and SAAADI. CDR3 nucleotide sequence: TGCGCCAGCAGAGCCAGACAGGGCACAGATACGCAGTATTTT. Protein sequence: CASRARQGTDTQYF.

V and J are TRBV10-3 and TRBJ1-2; tentative D call: TRBD1 (6 bases). Germline V gene data show CDR1 as ENHRY and CDR2 as SYGVKD. The ends were cut back, 2 bases at V and 5 bases at J, with 12 bases in the middle. The CDR3 is made up of 14 amino acids. In DNA form, the CDR3 reads TGTGCCATCAGTGAGGTTACAGGGAATTATGGCTACACCTTC. Amino acids: CAISEVTGNYGYTF.

This chain links TRBV21-1 with TRBJ2-5; the table's D call, TRBD2, has no DNA check behind it. TRBV21-1 is tagged as a pseudogene. The CDR3 is 19 residues long. The CDR3 here is CASSNGGALGVEGQETQYF. The CDR3, as DNA: TGTGCCAGCAGCAATGGGGGGGCCCTTGGGGTGGAGGGACAAGAGACCCAGTACTTC.

This chain joins TRBV10-3 and TRBJ1-5, with 7 positions matching TRBD1. CDR1 is ENHRY and CDR2 is SYGVKD in the germline V gene. V lost 6 bases, J lost 0 bases, and 5 bases stayed unmatched. The CDR3 has 15 amino acids. The CDR3 here is CAIRERQGSNQPQHF. In DNA, the CDR3 is TGTGCCATCAGAGAAAGACAGGGTAGCAATCAGCCCCAGCATTTT.